This T cell receptor (beta chain) originates from a study of T cell repertoires in urothelial bladder cancer (dated by TCRdb to the late 2010s). At the level of the whole study: Of the approximately 12 resected lesions, three were clinical stage cT0, three were cTa, three were cT1 and three were cT2 or greater. The study compared TCR repertoire clonality in bladder tumors with that in benign bladder inflammation. Some twelve patients with bladder lesions who were undergoing transurethral resection were prospectively identified. Twelve resected bladder lesions were studied, comprising urothelial carcinoma (UC+) and benign (UC-) specimens.

Bladder lesion specimens were collected at transurethral resection and stored at -80C. From bladder specimens obtained at transurethral resection, DNA was extracted. The TCR beta chain CDR3 region was sequenced with the immunoSEQ assay. Concerning the study's data processing: For every specimen, the T-cell fraction, clonal dominance and maximum TCR clone frequency were calculated. In its TCRdb copy, this immuneACCESS table keeps in-frame sequences only and misses some clones. Where compared with another copy, unresolved V genes explain less than half of these, and the others have no known cause. Clone size and V and J calls were adopted from that table, with D and trimming inferred from the DNA. The sample table shows some 9,000 clones, and about 61% are seen once. Under 35% of the sample lies in the top ten. Summary of the overall study and its limitations: Urothelial carcinoma specimens contained fewer T cells than benign specimens, with a median of around 5,600 versus 24,000. Carcinoma specimens had a median tumor infiltrating lymphocyte percentage of 2%, while benign specimens had a median of around 13%. A single T-cell clone reached up to 17% of infiltrating lymphocytes in carcinoma specimens, compared with less than 2.5% in benign specimens.

This clone is judged medium-sized (0.01 to 0.1%). The clone's antigen remains unknown. Qualities for individual bases were not recorded, and no much larger clone is one base off. The CDR3 measures 14 amino acids from cysteine to phenylalanine. Only the CDR3 region is kept as DNA, spanning 42 bases read in frame from base 1. At the junction V is shortened by 2 bases and J by 7 bases, with 14 bases in between. The germline V gene encodes CDR1 SGHDN and CDR2 FVKESK. Sequenced sample: tumor-infiltrating cells from bladder cancer. The V and J genes are TRBV14 and TRBJ1-2, with the D gene too uncertain to name. This receptor was obtained from a human donor with urothelial carcinoma. The bases are TGTGCCAGCAGCCAAAGGTCCGAGTTTGGTGGCTACACCTTC. The encoded protein is CASSQRSEFGGYTF.